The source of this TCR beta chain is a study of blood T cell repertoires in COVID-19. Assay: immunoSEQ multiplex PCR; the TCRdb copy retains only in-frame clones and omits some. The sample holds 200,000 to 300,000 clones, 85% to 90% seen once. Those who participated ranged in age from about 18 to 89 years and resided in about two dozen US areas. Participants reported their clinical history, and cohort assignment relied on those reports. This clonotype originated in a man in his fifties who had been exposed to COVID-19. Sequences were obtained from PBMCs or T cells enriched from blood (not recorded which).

The CDR3 DNA is TGTGCCAGCAACTTCCTCGACAGGGATTACACTGAAGCTTTCTTT. It specifies CASNFLDRDYTEAFF. V and J are TRBV5-4 and TRBJ1-1; 7 bases map to TRBD1. The trim removed 6 bases at V and 3 bases at J, leaving 11 bases unmatched. Germline V lookup: CDR1 SGHNT, CDR2 YYREEE (reference sequence). The CDR3 runs 15 residues.